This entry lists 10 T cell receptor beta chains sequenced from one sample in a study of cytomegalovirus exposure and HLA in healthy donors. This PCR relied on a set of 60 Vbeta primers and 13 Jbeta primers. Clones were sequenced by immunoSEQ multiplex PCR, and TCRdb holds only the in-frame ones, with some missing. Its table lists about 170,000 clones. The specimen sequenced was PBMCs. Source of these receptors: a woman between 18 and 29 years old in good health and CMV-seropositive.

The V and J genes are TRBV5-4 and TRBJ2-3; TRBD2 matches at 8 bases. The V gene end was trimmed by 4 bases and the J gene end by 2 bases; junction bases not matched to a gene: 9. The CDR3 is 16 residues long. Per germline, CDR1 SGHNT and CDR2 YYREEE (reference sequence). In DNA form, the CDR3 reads TGTGCCAGCAGCCGCATGGGAGCGGGGGCCACAGATACGCAGTATTTT. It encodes CASSRMGAGATDTQYF.

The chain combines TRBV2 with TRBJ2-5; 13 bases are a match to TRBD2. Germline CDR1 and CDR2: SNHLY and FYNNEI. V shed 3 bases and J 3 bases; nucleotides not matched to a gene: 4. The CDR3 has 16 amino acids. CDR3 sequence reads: CASSEWTSGGKETQYF. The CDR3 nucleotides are TGTGCCAGCAGTGAGTGGACTAGCGGGGGAAAAGAGACCCAGTACTTC.

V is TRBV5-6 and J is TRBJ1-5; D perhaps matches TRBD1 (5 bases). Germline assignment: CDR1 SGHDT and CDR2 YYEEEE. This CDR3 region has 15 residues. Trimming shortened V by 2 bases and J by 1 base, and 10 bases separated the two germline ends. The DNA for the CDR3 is TGTGCCAGCAGCTTTTGGGGCTTGAGCAATCAGCCCCAGCATTTT. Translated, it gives CASSFWGLSNQPQHF.

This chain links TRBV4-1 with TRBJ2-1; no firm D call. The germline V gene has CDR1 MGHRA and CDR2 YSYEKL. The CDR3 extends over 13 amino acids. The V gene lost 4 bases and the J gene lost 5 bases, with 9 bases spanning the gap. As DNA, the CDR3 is TGCGCCAGCAGCCTAATCGTAAACAATGAGCAGTTCTTC. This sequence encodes CASSLIVNNEQFF.

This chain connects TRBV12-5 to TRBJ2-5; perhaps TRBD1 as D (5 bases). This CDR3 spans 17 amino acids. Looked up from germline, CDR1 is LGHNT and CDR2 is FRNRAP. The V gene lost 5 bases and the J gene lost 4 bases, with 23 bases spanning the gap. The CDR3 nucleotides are TGTGCTAGTGGTCGACCCCCACAGGTAAGGTTAGGAGAGACCCAGTACTTC. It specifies CASGRPPQVRLGETQYF.

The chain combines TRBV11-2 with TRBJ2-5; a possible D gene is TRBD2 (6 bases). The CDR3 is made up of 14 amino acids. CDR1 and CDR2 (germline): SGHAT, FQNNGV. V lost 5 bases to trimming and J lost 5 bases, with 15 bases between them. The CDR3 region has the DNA TGTGCCAGCAGCCCCCGGGAGTTGCGGGAGACCCAGTACTTC. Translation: CASSPRELRETQYF.

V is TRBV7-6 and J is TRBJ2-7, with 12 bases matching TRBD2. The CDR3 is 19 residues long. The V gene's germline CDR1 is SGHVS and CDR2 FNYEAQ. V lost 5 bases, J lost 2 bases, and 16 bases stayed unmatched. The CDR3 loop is CASSPRGGETSGRTYEQYF. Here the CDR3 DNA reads TGTGCCAGCAGCCCCCGAGGGGGAGAGACTAGCGGGAGAACCTACGAGCAGTACTTC.

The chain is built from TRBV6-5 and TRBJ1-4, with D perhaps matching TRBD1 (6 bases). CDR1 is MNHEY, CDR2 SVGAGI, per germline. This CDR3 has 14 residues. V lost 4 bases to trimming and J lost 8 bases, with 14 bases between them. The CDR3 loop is CASSLTWGREKLFF. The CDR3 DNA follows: TGTGCCAGCAGTTTAACTTGGGGGCGAGAAAAACTGTTTTTT.

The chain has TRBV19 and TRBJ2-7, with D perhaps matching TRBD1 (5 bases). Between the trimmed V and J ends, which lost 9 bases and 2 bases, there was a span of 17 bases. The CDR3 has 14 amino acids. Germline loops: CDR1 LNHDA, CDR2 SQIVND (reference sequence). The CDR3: CASTPRGRAYEQYF. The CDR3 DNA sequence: TGTGCCAGCACCCCCCGTGGCAGGGCCTACGAGCAGTACTTC.

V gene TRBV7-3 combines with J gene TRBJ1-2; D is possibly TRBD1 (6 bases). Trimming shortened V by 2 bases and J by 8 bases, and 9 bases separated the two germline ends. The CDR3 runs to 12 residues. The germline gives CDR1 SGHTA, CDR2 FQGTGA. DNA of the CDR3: TGTGCCAGCAGCTTAGACAGGATAGGCTACACCTTC. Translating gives CASSLDRIGYTF.